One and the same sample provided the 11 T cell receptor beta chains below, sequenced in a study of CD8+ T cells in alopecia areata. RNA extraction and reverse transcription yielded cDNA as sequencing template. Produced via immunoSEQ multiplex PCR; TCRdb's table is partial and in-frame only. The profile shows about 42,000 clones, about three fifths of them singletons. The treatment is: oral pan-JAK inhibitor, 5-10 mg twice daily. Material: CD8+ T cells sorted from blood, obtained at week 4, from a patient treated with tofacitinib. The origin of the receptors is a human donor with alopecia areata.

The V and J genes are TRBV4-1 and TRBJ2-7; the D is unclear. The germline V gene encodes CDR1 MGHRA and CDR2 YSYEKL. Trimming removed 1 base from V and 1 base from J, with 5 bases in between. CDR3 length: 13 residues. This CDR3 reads CASSQGGSYEQYF. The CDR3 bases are TGCGCCAGCAGCCAAGGGGGATCCTACGAGCAGTACTTC.

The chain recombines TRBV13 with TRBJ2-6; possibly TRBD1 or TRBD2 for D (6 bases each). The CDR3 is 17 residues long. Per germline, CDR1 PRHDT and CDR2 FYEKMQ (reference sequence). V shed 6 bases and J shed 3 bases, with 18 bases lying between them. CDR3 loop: CASSQTGGRFGANVLTF. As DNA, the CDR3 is TGTGCCAGCAGTCAAACCGGGGGCCGCTTTGGGGCCAACGTCCTGACTTTC.

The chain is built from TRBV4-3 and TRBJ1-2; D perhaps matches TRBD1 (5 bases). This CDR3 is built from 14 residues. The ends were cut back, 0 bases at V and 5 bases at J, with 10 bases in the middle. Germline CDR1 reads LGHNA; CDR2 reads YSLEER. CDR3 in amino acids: CASSQDRVVYGYTF. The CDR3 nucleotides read TGCGCCAGCAGCCAAGACAGGGTTGTATATGGCTACACCTTC.

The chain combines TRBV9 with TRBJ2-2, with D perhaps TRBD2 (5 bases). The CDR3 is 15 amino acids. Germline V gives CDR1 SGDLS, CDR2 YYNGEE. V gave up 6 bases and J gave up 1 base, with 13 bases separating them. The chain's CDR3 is CASTRFGVNTGELFF. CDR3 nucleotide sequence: TGTGCCAGCACTAGATTCGGGGTGAACACCGGGGAGCTGTTTTTT.

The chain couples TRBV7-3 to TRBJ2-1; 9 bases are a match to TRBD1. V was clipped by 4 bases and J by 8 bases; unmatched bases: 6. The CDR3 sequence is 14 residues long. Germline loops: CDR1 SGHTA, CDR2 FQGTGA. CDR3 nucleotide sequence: TGTGCCAGCAGCTCGACAGGGGGTCGTGATGAGCAGTTCTTC. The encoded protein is CASSSTGGRDEQFF.

This chain's CDR3 is CASSFRDKNYEQYF. Written as DNA, the CDR3 is TGTGCCAGCAGTTTCCGGGACAAAAACTACGAGCAGTACTTC. The chain employs TRBV28 and TRBJ2-7; TRBD1 might be the D (6 bases). Trimming removed 3 bases from V and 3 bases from J, with 12 bases in between. CDR1 and CDR2 from the germline V gene are MDHEN and SYDVKM. The CDR3 is 14 amino acids.

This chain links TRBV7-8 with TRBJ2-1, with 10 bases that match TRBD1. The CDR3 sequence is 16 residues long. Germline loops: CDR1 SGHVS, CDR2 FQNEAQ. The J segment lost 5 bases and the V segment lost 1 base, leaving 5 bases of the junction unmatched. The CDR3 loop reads CASSLGGTGVDNEQFF. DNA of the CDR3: TGTGCCAGCAGCTTAGGCGGGACAGGGGTGGACAATGAGCAGTTCTTC.

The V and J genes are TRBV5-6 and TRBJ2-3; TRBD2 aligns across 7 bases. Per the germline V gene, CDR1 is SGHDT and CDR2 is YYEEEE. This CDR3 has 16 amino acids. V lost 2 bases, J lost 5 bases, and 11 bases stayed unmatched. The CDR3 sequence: CASSFSVAGGVDTQYF. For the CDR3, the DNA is TGTGCCAGCAGCTTCTCTGTAGCGGGCGGAGTAGATACGCAGTATTTT. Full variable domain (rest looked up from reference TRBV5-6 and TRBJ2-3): DAGVTQSPTHLIKTRGQQVTLRCSPKSGHDTVSWYQQALGQGPQFIFQYYEEEERQRGNFPDRFSGHQFPNYSSELNVNALLLGDSALYLCASSFSVAGGVDTQYFGPGTRLTVL.

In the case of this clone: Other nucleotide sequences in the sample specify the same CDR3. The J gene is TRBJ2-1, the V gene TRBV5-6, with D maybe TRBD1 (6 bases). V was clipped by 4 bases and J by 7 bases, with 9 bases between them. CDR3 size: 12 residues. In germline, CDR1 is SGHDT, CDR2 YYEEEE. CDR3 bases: TGTGCCAGCAGCCCCGGGACAAATGAGCAGTTCTTC. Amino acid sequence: CASSPGTNEQFF.

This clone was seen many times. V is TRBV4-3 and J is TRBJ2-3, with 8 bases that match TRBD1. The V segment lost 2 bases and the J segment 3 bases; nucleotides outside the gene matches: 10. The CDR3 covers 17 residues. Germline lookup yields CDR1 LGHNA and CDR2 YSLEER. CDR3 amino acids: CASSQYRDRFFTDTQYF. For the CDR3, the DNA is TGCGCCAGCAGCCAATACCGGGACAGGTTTTTTACAGATACGCAGTATTTT.

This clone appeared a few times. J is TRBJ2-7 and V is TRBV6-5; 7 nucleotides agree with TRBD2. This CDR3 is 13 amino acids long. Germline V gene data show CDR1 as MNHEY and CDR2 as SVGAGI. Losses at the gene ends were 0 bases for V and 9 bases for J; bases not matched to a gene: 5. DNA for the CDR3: TGTGCCAGCAGTTACTCATCTAGCGGCCCGCAGTACTTC. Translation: CASSYSSSGPQYF.